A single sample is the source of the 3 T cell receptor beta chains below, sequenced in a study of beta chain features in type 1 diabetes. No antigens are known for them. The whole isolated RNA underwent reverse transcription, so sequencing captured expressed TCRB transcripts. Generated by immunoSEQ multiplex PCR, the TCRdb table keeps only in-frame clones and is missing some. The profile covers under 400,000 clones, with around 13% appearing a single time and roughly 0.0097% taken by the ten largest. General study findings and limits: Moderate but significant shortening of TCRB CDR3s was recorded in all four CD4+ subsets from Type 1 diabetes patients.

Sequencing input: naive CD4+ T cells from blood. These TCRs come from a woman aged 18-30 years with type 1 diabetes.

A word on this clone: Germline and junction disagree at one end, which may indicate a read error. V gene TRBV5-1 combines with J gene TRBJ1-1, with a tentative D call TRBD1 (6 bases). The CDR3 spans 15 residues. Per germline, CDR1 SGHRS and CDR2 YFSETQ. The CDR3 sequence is CASSLDSLMNTEAFF. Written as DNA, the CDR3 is TGCGCCAGCAGTTTGGACAGTCTCATGAACACTGAAGCTTTCTTT.

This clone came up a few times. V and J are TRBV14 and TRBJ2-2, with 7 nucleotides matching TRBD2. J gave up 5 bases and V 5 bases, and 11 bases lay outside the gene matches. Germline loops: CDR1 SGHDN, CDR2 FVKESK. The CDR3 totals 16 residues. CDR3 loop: CASSERQLAPTGELFF. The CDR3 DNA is TGTGCCAGCAGCGAGAGGCAACTAGCGCCGACCGGGGAGCTGTTTTTT. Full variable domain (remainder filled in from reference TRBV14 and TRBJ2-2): EAGVTQFPSHSVIEKGQTVTLRCDPISGHDNLYWYRRVMGKEIKFLLHFVKESKQDESGMPNNRFLAERTGGTYSTLKVQPAELEDSGVYFCASSERQLAPTGELFFGEGSRLTVL.

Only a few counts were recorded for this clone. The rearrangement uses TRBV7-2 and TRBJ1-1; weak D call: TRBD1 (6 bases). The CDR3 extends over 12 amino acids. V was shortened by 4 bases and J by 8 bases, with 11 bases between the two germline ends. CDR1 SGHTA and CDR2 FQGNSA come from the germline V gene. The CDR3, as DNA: TGTGCCAGCAGCTCAGGGGTCTTCGAAGCTTTCTTT. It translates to CASSSGVFEAFF. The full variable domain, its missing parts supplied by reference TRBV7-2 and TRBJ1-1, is GAGVSQSPSNKVTEKGKDVELRCDPISGHTALYWYRQSLGQGLEFLIYFQGNSAPDKSGLPSDRFSAERTGGSVSTLTIQRTQQEDSAVYLCASSSGVFEAFFGQGTRLTVV.